This T cell receptor (beta chain) was profiled in a study of T-cell reconstitution after alpha-beta-depleted transplantation in children. The library targeted TCRbeta and was prepared with unique molecular identifiers. TCRdb called the PCR reads again in MiXCR, with one record for every CDR3 protein. The table has 490,000 or so distinct CDR3 sequences, approximately 12% seen once. Trimming left V 0 bases short and J 4 bases short, with 11 bases between. Germline values: CDR1 SGHRS, CDR2 YFSETQ. The CDR3 extends over 15 amino acids. This clonotype turned up a few times. The sample consisted of PBMCs from the stem cell graft donor, taken from the stem cell graft. This sequence joins TRBV5-1 and TRBJ2-1; D is possibly TRBD2 (7 bases). This TCR was sampled from a human donor who donated a stem cell graft to a child with combined immunodeficiency. The CDR3 loop reads CASSLEGEGYNEQFF. The CDR3 nucleotides read TGCGCCAGCAGCTTGGAGGGGGAGGGGTACAATGAGCAGTTCTTC.